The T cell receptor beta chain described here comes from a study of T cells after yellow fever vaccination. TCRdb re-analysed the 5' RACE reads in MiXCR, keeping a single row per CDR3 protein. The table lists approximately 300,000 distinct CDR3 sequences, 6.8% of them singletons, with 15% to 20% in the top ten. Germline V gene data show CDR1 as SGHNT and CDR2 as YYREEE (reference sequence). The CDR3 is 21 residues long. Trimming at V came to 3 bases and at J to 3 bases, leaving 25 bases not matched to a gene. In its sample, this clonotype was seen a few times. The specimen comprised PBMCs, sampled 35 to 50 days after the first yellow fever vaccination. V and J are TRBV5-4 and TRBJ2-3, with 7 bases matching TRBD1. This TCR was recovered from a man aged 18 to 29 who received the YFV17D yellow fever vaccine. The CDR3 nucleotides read TGTGCCAGCAGCTCCCCCTTTTCCGGGGACAGACAGGGTAGGGCGACAGATACGCAGTATTTT. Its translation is CASSSPFSGDRQGRATDTQYF.